These 22 T cell receptor beta chains share one sample of origin, sequenced in a study of regulatory T cells in long-lasting Graves disease (dated by TCRdb to the early 2020s). Libraries came from multiplex PCR. The instrument given in TCRdb is Illumina HiSeq 4000. CDR3 regions were amplified by Arm-PCR with iRepertoire HTBI primers to construct TCR beta libraries. In-frame beta chains were kept once TCRdb had trimmed the public reads at Q25 with fastp and called clones with MiXCR. Duplicate CDR3 protein sequences are folded into a single record with the most common DNA and genes. In all, the sample holds roughly 430,000 distinct CDR3 sequences, and roughly 15% of those were seen once. The top ten hold around a tenth of the sample. The intended sense of this specimen's time point label: newly diagnosed GD, antithyroid drugs for less than 3 months. For both TCR sequencing and RNA sequencing, RNA was extracted from PBMCs using TRIzol.

Another study also made use of these data, one on T cells in Graves' hyperthyroidism and ophthalmopathy.

The starting material was peripheral blood mononuclear cells (PBMCs), obtained at new diagnosis, from a patient treated with antithyroid drugs. These receptors were obtained from a young woman with Graves disease. Donor details come from another sample of the same person, matched by shared clones.

This clonotype was seen a few times. The V call is TRBV5-1, the J call TRBJ2-1; unclear D gene. This CDR3 is built from 13 residues. Germline CDR1 and CDR2: SGHRS and YFSETQ. Trimming removed 4 bases from V and 5 bases from J, with 10 bases in between. This chain's CDR3 is CASSPIIDNEQFF. DNA of the CDR3: TGCGCCAGCAGCCCCATTATAGACAATGAGCAGTTCTTC.

This clonotype has only a few counts. J is TRBJ2-7 and V is TRBV4-1; unclear D gene. V was trimmed by 0 bases and J by 3 bases, leaving 6 bases between them. Germline V gene lookup returns CDR1 MGHRA and CDR2 YSYEKL. The CDR3 loop spans 13 amino acids. As DNA, the CDR3 is TGCGCCAGCAGCCAAGATTATCTCTACGAGCAGTACTTC. Protein product: CASSQDYLYEQYF.

This clonotype was seen a few times. This may stem from a read error, because a much larger clone lies one nucleotide away. The CDR3 DNA sequence: TGTGCCAGCAGCTTAGCCTCGGGACAGCTTAATGGAGAGACCCGGTACTTC. As protein: CASSLASGQLNGETRYF. The chain is built from TRBV11-2 and TRBJ2-5; the match to TRBD1 covers 7 bases. The CDR3 consists of 17 residues. Germline V gene data show CDR1 as SGHAT and CDR2 as FQNNGV.

Regarding this clonotype: A much larger clonotype is one base distant, so this may be a read error. The chain has TRBV30 and TRBJ2-1, with D tentatively TRBD2 (6 bases). The DNA end is more similar to TRBJ2-7, so the J call may be wrong. The CDR3 has 15 residues. Germline V gives CDR1 GTSNPN, CDR2 SVGIG (reference sequence). The CDR3 DNA reads TGTGCCTGGAGCTCAGGGAGGAACTCCTACAATGAGCAGTACTTC. It encodes CAWSSGRNSYNEQYF.

V usage is TRBV27 and J usage is TRBJ2-2; TRBD1 is a possible D gene (6 bases). V lost 5 bases and J 4 bases, leaving 11 bases between the germline ends. Germline CDR1 and CDR2: MNHEY and SMNVEV (reference sequence). This CDR3 contains 14 residues. The CDR3 DNA is TGTGCCAGCAGTACCAGGGGCTCCACCGGGGAGCTGTTTTTT. Its translation: CASSTRGSTGELFF.

The chain employs TRBV15 and TRBJ1-2; TRBD1 agrees at 9 bases. Germline loops: CDR1 LNHNV, CDR2 YYDKDF (reference sequence). This CDR3 contains 14 residues. V shed 8 bases, J shed 7 bases, and the junction held 11 bases outside the gene matches. The CDR3 loop reads CATGQGPLEGGYTF. CDR3 bases: TGTGCCACCGGACAGGGGCCCCTCGAGGGTGGCTACACCTTC.

Notes on this clonotype: One base away lies a much larger clone, so this may be a sequencing read error. Because the CDR3 is missing its conserved closing phenylalanine or tryptophan, this is likely a read error. This chain uses TRBV6-6 with TRBJ1-3; no clear D gene. Per germline, CDR1 MNHNY and CDR2 SVGAGI (reference sequence). V was trimmed by 0 bases and J by 4 bases, leaving 7 bases between them. The CDR3 spans 14 residues. Here the CDR3 DNA reads TGTGCCAGCAGTTACTCGATATCGGGAAACACCATATATTCT. Encoded protein: CASSYSISGNTIYS.

The table lists this clonotype with many counts. The rearrangement joins TRBV29-1 to TRBJ2-7, with 10 bases identical to TRBD2. The CDR3 has 15 amino acids. In germline, CDR1 is SQVTM, CDR2 ANQGSEA. Trimming took 4 bases from V and 7 from J; bases not matched to a gene: 13. Here the CDR3 reads CSVVPSGSRAEEQYF. Written as DNA, the CDR3 is TGCAGCGTTGTCCCTAGCGGGAGTAGGGCGGAAGAGCAGTACTTC.

Notes on this clonotype: A far more abundant clone sits one base away, making this likely a read error. The chain links TRBV6-5 to TRBJ2-3; D is uncertain. V was cut by 6 bases and J by 4 bases, with 14 bases left in between. Germline loops: CDR1 MNHEY, CDR2 SVGAGI. The CDR3 totals 14 residues. Written as DNA, the CDR3 is TGTGCCAGCAGCCCTTACTCGAGCGCAGATACGCAGTATTTT. Protein product: CASSPYSSADTQYF.

The V gene is TRBV5-1, the J gene TRBJ2-1; 13 positions agree with TRBD2. Trimming at V came to 4 bases and at J to 8 bases, leaving 6 bases not matched to a gene. Germline CDR1 reads SGHRS; CDR2 reads YFSETQ. The CDR3 sequence is 15 residues long. Here the CDR3 reads CASSEGTSGTDEQFF. CDR3 DNA: TGCGCCAGCAGCGAAGGGACTAGCGGGACCGATGAGCAGTTCTTC.

This clonotype came up many times. V gene TRBV3-1 combines with J gene TRBJ2-7; D perhaps matches TRBD2 (6 bases). From germline, CDR1 is LGHDT and CDR2 YNNKEL (reference sequence). V dropped 0 bases and J dropped 6 bases, with 12 bases sitting between them. The CDR3 is 14 amino acids. CDR3 in amino acids: CASSQDLGGREQYF. The CDR3, as DNA: TGTGCCAGCAGCCAAGATCTGGGAGGACGCGAGCAGTACTTC.

This clonotype showed up many times. This chain connects TRBV3-1 to TRBJ2-2; possibly TRBD2 for D (6 bases). The CDR3 is made up of 15 amino acids. Germline CDR1 and CDR2: LGHDT and YNNKEL (reference sequence). Trimming took off 1 base at V and 6 bases at J, with 12 bases between the two ends. CDR3 loop: CASSQAGDAAGELFF. The CDR3 nucleotides read TGTGCCAGCAGCCAAGCGGGGGATGCGGCCGGGGAGCTGTTTTTT.

The genes are TRBV20-1 and TRBJ1-2; TRBD1 might be the D (5 bases). V shed 2 bases and J shed 4 bases, with 8 bases lying between them. The CDR3 has 12 amino acids. Germline-derived CDR1 and CDR2 are DFQATT and SNEGSKA (reference sequence). The CDR3 DNA sequence: TGCAGTGCTAGAAGTGGGGGCTATGGCTACACCTTC. The encoded protein is CSARSGGYGYTF.

This clonotype has a handful of counts. The CDR3 DNA sequence: TGTGCCAGCAGTTTAGCGGGAGTCGGTCAGCCCCAGCATTTT. The encoded protein is CASSLAGVGQPQHF. V gene TRBV27 combines with J gene TRBJ1-5; no firm D call. This CDR3 has 14 amino acids. Germline CDR1 reads MNHEY; CDR2 reads SMNVEV (reference sequence). Trimming cost V 2 bases and J 6 bases, with 11 bases left between them.

This clonotype was found a few times. The V and J genes are TRBV27 and TRBJ2-1, with TRBD2 as a possible D gene (5 bases). This CDR3 has 16 amino acids. Germline loops: CDR1 MNHEY, CDR2 SMNVEV (reference sequence). V was clipped by 7 bases and J by 0 bases, with 16 bases between them. The CDR3 reads CASKREAAGSYNEQFF. CDR3 nucleotides: TGTGCCAGCAAAAGGGAAGCGGCCGGCTCCTACAATGAGCAGTTCTTC.

There are many counts of this clonotype. The V call is TRBV7-9, the J call TRBJ1-1, with TRBD1 matching over 11 bases. The CDR3 length is 17 residues. V lost 1 base, J lost 0 bases, and 4 bases stayed unmatched. Per the germline V gene, CDR1 is SEHNR and CDR2 is FQNEAQ (reference sequence). CDR3: CASSLVGTGGMNTEAFF. CDR3 coding DNA: TGTGCCAGCAGCTTAGTCGGGACAGGGGGGATGAACACTGAAGCTTTCTTT.

This clonotype was recorded many times. The chain has TRBV7-2 and TRBJ2-7; 8 bases are shared with TRBD2. The CDR3 extends over 16 amino acids. The germline V gene encodes CDR1 SGHTA and CDR2 FQGNSA. The V segment lost 5 bases and the J segment 6 bases; nucleotides outside the gene matches: 15. DNA of the CDR3: TGTGCCAGCAGCCGTGGGAAGCGAGCGGGAGAATCCGAGCAGTACTTC. Amino acids: CASSRGKRAGESEQYF.

This clonotype was recorded at least ten times. V usage is TRBV28 and J usage is TRBJ2-1, with TRBD1 matching 7 bases. This CDR3 is 12 amino acids long. Germline trimming cut 5 bases from V and 9 bases from J; bases unmatched to any gene: 4. CDR1 and CDR2 (germline): MDHEN, SYDVKM. The CDR3 sequence is CASSNTGVEQFF. CDR3 sequence (DNA): TGTGCCAGCAGTAACACAGGGGTTGAGCAGTTCTTC.

The gene calls are TRBV5-1 and TRBJ2-2; D call uncertain. The CDR3 runs 14 residues. V was cut by 3 bases and J by 4 bases, with 10 bases left in between. CDR1 SGHRS and CDR2 YFSETQ come from the germline V gene. The CDR3 protein is CASSWKTPTGELFF. CDR3 bases: TGCGCCAGCAGCTGGAAAACCCCCACCGGGGAGCTGTTTTTT. Full variable domain (outside the CDR3, taken from reference TRBV5-1 and TRBJ2-2): KAGVTQTPRYLIKTRGQQVTLSCSPISGHRSVSWYQQTPGQGLQFLFEYFSETQRNKGNFPGRFSGRQFSNSRSEMNVSTLELGDSALYLCASSWKTPTGELFFGEGSRLTVL.

This clonotype has ten or more counts. J is TRBJ1-2 and V is TRBV5-1, with 10 bases aligning to TRBD1. The CDR3 is made up of 14 amino acids. The J segment lost 8 bases and the V segment lost 6 bases, leaving 10 bases of the junction unmatched. Germline V gene data show CDR1 as SGHRS and CDR2 as YFSETQ. The CDR3 protein is CASKDGTGVRGYTF. In DNA, the CDR3 is TGCGCCAGCAAAGACGGGACAGGGGTCAGAGGCTACACCTTC.

This clonotype has at least ten counts. The J gene is TRBJ2-1, the V gene TRBV12-3 or TRBV12-4; the match to TRBD2 covers 8 bases. Trimming cost V 6 bases and J 4 bases; bases outside gene matches: 8. The CDR3 is 15 residues long. CDR3 coding DNA: TGTGCCAGCAGCCGAGGAAGCGGGGGTTACAATGAGCAGTTCTTC. Translation: CASSRGSGGYNEQFF.

This clonotype occurred a few times. The chain carries TRBV7-2 and TRBJ1-2; 7 bases match TRBD1. The V gene's germline CDR1 is SGHTA and CDR2 FQGNSA. CDR3 length: 14 amino acids. The V segment lost 5 bases and the J segment 4 bases; nucleotides outside the gene matches: 7. CDR3 amino acids: CASSGRDSIYGYTF. The CDR3 DNA is TGTGCCAGCAGCGGACGGGACAGTATCTATGGCTACACCTTC. Looking up the rest from reference TRBV7-2 and TRBJ1-2 gives the full variable domain: GAGVSQSPSNKVTEKGKDVELRCDPISGHTALYWYRQSLGQGLEFLIYFQGNSAPDKSGLPSDRFSAERTGGSVSTLTIQRTQQEDSAVYLCASSGRDSIYGYTFGSGTRLTVV.